The 8 T cell receptor beta chains below were found in one sample sequenced in a study of blood T cell repertoires in COVID-19. Profiling relied on immunoSEQ multiplex PCR, and the TCRdb table lists in-frame clones only, not all of them. This sample has roughly 340,000 clones; approximately 89% occur once, and the top ten carry 2.5% to 4%. The sequenced material came from peripheral blood. The origin of the receptors is a woman between 18 and 29 years old who had recovered from COVID-19.

This CDR3 is CATKSGSRTGELFF. In DNA form, the CDR3 reads TGTGCCACGAAGAGCGGGAGTCGGACCGGGGAGCTGTTTTTT. The V call is TRBV10-3, the J call TRBJ2-2; 8 bases match TRBD2. Trimming took 10 bases from V and 5 from J; bases not matched to a gene: 9. CDR3 length equals 14 residues. CDR1 is ENHRY, CDR2 SYGVKD, per germline.

J is TRBJ1-3 and V is TRBV5-5; a weak D match, TRBD1 (6 bases). The CDR3 is 13 residues long. Germline loops: CDR1 SGHKS, CDR2 YYEKEE (reference sequence). V was trimmed by 5 bases and J by 1 base, leaving 7 bases between them. The CDR3 loop reads CASRTGSGNTIYF. Here the CDR3 DNA reads TGTGCCAGCAGAACAGGGTCTGGAAACACCATATATTTT.

The chain carries TRBV5-1 and TRBJ2-2; no reliable D call. CDR3 length: 14 amino acids. Between the trimmed V and J ends, which lost 0 bases and 5 bases, there was a span of 8 bases. The germline gives CDR1 SGHRS, CDR2 YFSETQ. The CDR3 DNA sequence: TGCGCCAGCAGCTTGGATGGAGTGACCGGGGAGCTGTTTTTT. Translated, it gives CASSLDGVTGELFF.

The sample holds one count of this clone. The chain links TRBV6-2 or TRBV6-3 to TRBJ1-2; 7 bases are shared with TRBD1. J gave up 0 bases and V 5 bases, and 6 bases lay outside the gene matches. The CDR3 totals 15 residues. CDR1 is MNHEY, CDR2 SVGEGT, per germline. Here the CDR3 DNA reads TGTGCCAGCAGTCGTCACGGGACAGCTAACTATGGCTACACCTTC. Protein product: CASSRHGTANYGYTF.

This sequence joins TRBV6-2 or TRBV6-3 and TRBJ2-3; D possibly corresponds to TRBD2 (5 bases). This CDR3 has 14 residues. The ends were cut back, 2 bases at V and 5 bases at J, with 11 bases in the middle. CDR1 and CDR2 (germline): MNHEY, SVGEGT. The CDR3 region is CASSYDYSGDTQYF. The CDR3 DNA is TGTGCCAGCAGTTACGACTACAGCGGAGATACGCAGTATTTT.

This sequence joins TRBV9 and TRBJ2-5; TRBD1 might be the D (7 bases). From germline, CDR1 is SGDLS and CDR2 YYNGEE. This CDR3 is built from 15 residues. The germline V and J ends were trimmed by 4 bases and 2 bases, with 15 bases remaining between them. The CDR3 nucleotides read TGTGCCAGCAGCCCGAGGACAGGAGGGCAAGAGACCCAGTACTTC. This sequence encodes CASSPRTGGQETQYF.

The V call is TRBV3-1 (or the pseudogene TRBV3-2), the J call TRBJ2-1; D ambiguous. The CDR3 has 14 amino acids. V was trimmed by 0 bases and J by 10 bases, leaving 13 bases between them. Germline lookup yields CDR1 LGHDT and CDR2 YNNKEL (reference sequence). The DNA for the CDR3 is TGTGCCAGCAGCCAAGATTCCAGCGTCAGAGAGCAGTTCTTC. Its translation: CASSQDSSVREQFF.

The V and J genes are TRBV7-9 and TRBJ1-4, with 7 bases lining up with TRBD1. Germline assignment: CDR1 SEHNR and CDR2 FQNEAQ (reference sequence). The CDR3 is 13 residues long. With V trimmed by 8 bases and J by 4 bases, 4 bases remained unmatched. CDR3 DNA: TGTGCCAGCCGGGACAGAATTAATGAAAAACTGTTTTTT. Residues: CASRDRINEKLFF.